Listed below are T cell receptor beta chains from one sample, sequenced in a study of early T cells in non-severe SARS-CoV-2 infection. TCRdb re-called the 5' RACE reads through MiXCR, storing one row per CDR3 protein. The sample comprises tens of thousands of distinct CDR3 sequences, about 11% of which are singletons, and just under 3% rests with the top ten. Sequences were derived from whole blood, sampled at baseline. These receptors all come from an adult who was a healthcare worker with PCR-confirmed SARS-CoV-2 infection or an uninfected control (not recorded which). CDR3s include the opening cysteine and the closing phenylalanine or tryptophan. A D gene is named only where the DNA matches it firmly. Size values are once, few and many counts, or a class for expanded clones, and some rows have none.

J gene: TRBJ2-6
clone size: NA
V gene: TRBV27
D gene: TRBD1
CDR3 protein: CASTGQGVPGANVLTF
CDR3 DNA: TGTGCCAGCACGGGACAGGGGGTGCCTGGGGCCAACGTCCTGACTTTC

J gene: TRBJ1-1
clone size: many
V gene: TRBV20-1
D gene: TRBD1
CDR3 protein: CSARARGYYEAFF
CDR3 DNA: TGCAGTGCTAGAGCCAGGGGGTATTATGAAGCTTTCTTT

J gene: TRBJ1-1
clone size: NA
V gene: TRBV5-5
D gene: TRBD1
CDR3 protein: CASSFQRTGFFLITEAFF
CDR3 DNA: TGTGCCAGCAGCTTTCAGAGGACAGGGTTTTTCCTGATTACTGAAGCTTTCTTT

J gene: TRBJ1-1
clone size: few
V gene: TRBV4-1
D gene: NA
CDR3 protein: CASSHALNTEAFF
CDR3 DNA: TGCGCCAGCAGCCACGCCTTGAACACTGAAGCTTTCTTT

J gene: TRBJ1-1
clone size: NA
V gene: TRBV12-3/TRBV12-4
D gene: NA
CDR3 protein: CASSYTPNTEAFF
CDR3 DNA: TGTGCCAGCAGCTACACACCGAACACTGAAGCTTTCTTT

J gene: TRBJ2-3
clone size: medium-sized
V gene: TRBV10-1
D gene: NA
CDR3 protein: CASSPAGAGTDTQYF
CDR3 DNA: TGCGCCAGCAGTCCTGCGGGGGCCGGCACAGATACGCAGTATTTT

J gene: TRBJ1-2
clone size: NA
V gene: TRBV7-8
D gene: NA
CDR3 protein: CASSLRGGSGYGYTF
CDR3 DNA: TGTGCCAGCAGCTTACGAGGGGGAAGCGGCTATGGCTACACCTTC

J gene: TRBJ2-2
clone size: many
V gene: TRBV12-3/TRBV12-4
D gene: TRBD1
CDR3 protein: CASSSPTDRATSNTGELFF
CDR3 DNA: TGTGCCAGCAGTTCACCTACCGACAGGGCCACGAGCAACACCGGGGAGCTGTTTTTT

J gene: TRBJ1-4
clone size: few
V gene: TRBV20-1
D gene: TRBD1
CDR3 protein: CSANNRGAGEKLFF
CDR3 DNA: TGCAGTGCTAACAACAGGGGGGCTGGCGAAAAACTGTTTTTT

J gene: TRBJ2-7
clone size: NA
V gene: TRBV20-1
D gene: NA
CDR3 protein: CSARNPVGGEQYF
CDR3 DNA: TGCAGTGCTAGAAACCCGGTGGGGGGCGAGCAGTACTTC

J gene: TRBJ2-5
clone size: NA
V gene: TRBV11-2
D gene: NA
CDR3 protein: CASSFLRPQETQYF
CDR3 DNA: TGTGCCAGCAGCTTCCTTCGGCCGCAAGAGACCCAGTACTTC

J gene: TRBJ2-3
clone size: NA
V gene: TRBV5-1
D gene: NA
CDR3 protein: CASSLAPPTDTQYF
CDR3 DNA: TGCGCCAGCAGCTTGGCCCCCCCCACAGATACGCAGTATTTT

J gene: TRBJ2-7
clone size: many
V gene: TRBV7-9
D gene: NA
CDR3 protein: CASSSLTGVYEQYF
CDR3 DNA: TGTGCCAGCAGCTCCCTTACGGGGGTCTACGAGCAGTACTTC

J gene: TRBJ1-1
clone size: NA
V gene: TRBV4-1
D gene: NA
CDR3 protein: CASSSGWGDEAFF
CDR3 DNA: TGCGCCAGCAGCTCCGGGTGGGGCGACGAAGCTTTCTTT

J gene: TRBJ1-1
clone size: many
V gene: TRBV7-9
D gene: NA
CDR3 protein: CASSLGGLNTEAFF
CDR3 DNA: TGTGCCAGCAGCTTAGGGGGACTCAACACTGAAGCTTTCTTT

J gene: TRBJ1-1
clone size: NA
V gene: TRBV6-5
D gene: NA
CDR3 protein: CASSYSSAGTEAFF
CDR3 DNA: TGTGCCAGCAGTTACTCGTCGGCTGGCACTGAAGCTTTCTTT

J gene: TRBJ1-6
clone size: NA
V gene: TRBV19
D gene: NA
CDR3 protein: CASSRISGDSRALHF
CDR3 DNA: TGTGCCAGTAGTAGAATCTCGGGAGACAGTCGGGCCCTCCACTTT

J gene: TRBJ2-7
clone size: NA
V gene: TRBV11-2
D gene: NA
CDR3 protein: CASSFGTRTYEQYF
CDR3 DNA: TGTGCCAGCAGCTTCGGGACTCGCACCTACGAGCAGTACTTC

J gene: TRBJ1-1
clone size: few
V gene: TRBV7-6
D gene: NA
CDR3 protein: CASSALTPNTEAFF
CDR3 DNA: TGTGCCAGCAGCGCCTTGACGCCTAACACTGAAGCTTTCTTT

J gene: TRBJ2-7
clone size: many
V gene: TRBV6-6
D gene: NA
CDR3 protein: CASSSQQGGEREQYF
CDR3 DNA: TGTGCCAGCAGTTCCCAACAGGGTGGTGAGCGCGAGCAGTACTTC

J gene: TRBJ1-4
clone size: NA
V gene: TRBV20-1
D gene: NA
CDR3 protein: CSARASRTAYEKLFF
CDR3 DNA: TGCAGTGCTAGGGCCTCGAGAACGGCTTATGAAAAACTGTTTTTT

J gene: TRBJ1-1
clone size: few
V gene: TRBV6-5
D gene: TRBD1
CDR3 protein: CASTGQGGTEAFF
CDR3 DNA: TGTGCCAGCACCGGACAGGGCGGAACTGAAGCTTTCTTT

J gene: TRBJ2-1
clone size: NA
V gene: TRBV13
D gene: NA
CDR3 protein: CASHLSGDTYNEQFF
CDR3 DNA: TGTGCCAGCCACCTTAGCGGAGATACCTACAATGAGCAGTTCTTC

J gene: TRBJ1-1
clone size: few
V gene: TRBV18
D gene: TRBD1
CDR3 protein: CASSWDRGTEAFF
CDR3 DNA: TGTGCCAGCTCATGGGACAGGGGAACTGAAGCTTTCTTT

J gene: TRBJ2-3
clone size: NA
V gene: TRBV11-3
D gene: TRBD1
CDR3 protein: CASSVTGGYADTQYF
CDR3 DNA: TGTGCCAGCAGCGTAACAGGGGGGTACGCAGATACGCAGTATTTT

J gene: TRBJ1-2
clone size: few
V gene: TRBV29-1
D gene: TRBD1
CDR3 protein: CSATDREPGYGYTF
CDR3 DNA: TGCAGCGCCACAGACAGGGAACCGGGCTATGGCTACACCTTC

J gene: TRBJ2-5
clone size: NA
V gene: TRBV11-2
D gene: TRBD2
CDR3 protein: CASSSERPTSGETQYF
CDR3 DNA: TGTGCCAGCAGCTCAGAACGACCAACTAGCGGAGAGACCCAGTACTTC

J gene: TRBJ1-3
clone size: few
V gene: TRBV12-3/TRBV12-4
D gene: NA
CDR3 protein: CASRKTGHSGNTIYF
CDR3 DNA: TGTGCCAGCAGGAAAACGGGCCACTCTGGAAACACCATATATTTT

J gene: TRBJ2-5
clone size: few
V gene: TRBV19
D gene: NA
CDR3 protein: CASSMNQKQETQYF
CDR3 DNA: TGTGCCAGTAGTATGAATCAGAAACAAGAGACCCAGTACTTC

J gene: TRBJ2-7
clone size: few
V gene: TRBV5-6
D gene: TRBD1
CDR3 protein: CASSSSGTGFYEQYF
CDR3 DNA: TGTGCCAGCAGCTCTTCCGGGACAGGGTTTTACGAGCAGTACTTC

J gene: TRBJ2-1
clone size: few
V gene: TRBV7-2
D gene: TRBD2
CDR3 protein: CASSLSGSGGYNEQFF
CDR3 DNA: TGTGCCAGCAGCTTAAGTGGTAGCGGGGGGTACAATGAGCAGTTCTTC

J gene: TRBJ2-2
clone size: NA
V gene: TRBV7-6
D gene: NA
CDR3 protein: CASSFRSYTGELFF
CDR3 DNA: TGTGCCAGCAGCTTTCGTAGCTACACCGGGGAGCTGTTTTTT

J gene: TRBJ2-3
clone size: many
V gene: TRBV29-1
D gene: NA
CDR3 protein: CSVLLFTTDTQYF
CDR3 DNA: TGCAGCGTTCTCCTCTTTACTACAGATACGCAGTATTTT

J gene: TRBJ2-7
clone size: NA
V gene: TRBV20-1
D gene: TRBD1
CDR3 protein: CSARDRVLGQYF
CDR3 DNA: TGCAGTGCTCGTGACAGGGTCTTGGGGCAGTACTTC

J gene: TRBJ1-4
clone size: NA
V gene: TRBV4-3
D gene: NA
CDR3 protein: CASSQGRGFQEKLFF
CDR3 DNA: TGCGCCAGCAGCCAAGGACGGGGATTTCAGGAAAAACTGTTTTTT

J gene: TRBJ2-7
clone size: few
V gene: TRBV7-9
D gene: NA
CDR3 protein: CASTLPQQNEQYF
CDR3 DNA: TGTGCCAGCACCCTACCCCAACAGAACGAGCAGTACTTC

J gene: TRBJ2-5
clone size: NA
V gene: TRBV11-2
D gene: TRBD2
CDR3 protein: CASSVAGAQETQYF
CDR3 DNA: TGTGCCAGCAGCGTAGCGGGGGCCCAAGAGACCCAGTACTTC

J gene: TRBJ2-1
clone size: NA
V gene: TRBV6-2/TRBV6-3
D gene: NA
CDR3 protein: CASSGGYSNSHNEQFF
CDR3 DNA: TGTGCCAGCAGTGGGGGGTATAGTAATTCCCACAATGAGCAGTTCTTC

J gene: TRBJ2-3
clone size: NA
V gene: TRBV27
D gene: NA
CDR3 protein: CASSLRLRTDTQYF
CDR3 DNA: TGTGCCAGCAGTTTGAGACTCCGCACAGATACGCAGTATTTT

J gene: TRBJ1-4
clone size: few
V gene: TRBV7-9
D gene: TRBD1
CDR3 protein: CASSFRDRVTNEKLFF
CDR3 DNA: TGTGCCAGCAGCTTCCGGGACAGGGTCACTAATGAAAAACTGTTTTTT

J gene: TRBJ1-3
clone size: few
V gene: TRBV9
D gene: NA
CDR3 protein: CASSTRDSLRNTIYF
CDR3 DNA: TGTGCCAGCAGCACCCGCGACAGCTTACGGAACACCATATATTTT

J gene: TRBJ2-5
clone size: many
V gene: TRBV9
D gene: TRBD2
CDR3 protein: CASSVDRGLAGRGETQYF
CDR3 DNA: TGTGCCAGCAGCGTAGATCGCGGACTAGCGGGGCGAGGAGAGACCCAGTACTTC

J gene: TRBJ2-7
clone size: NA
V gene: TRBV20-1
D gene: NA
CDR3 protein: CSASQGGYEQYF
CDR3 DNA: TGCAGTGCTAGTCAGGGAGGCTACGAGCAGTACTTC

J gene: TRBJ2-1
clone size: few
V gene: TRBV7-9
D gene: TRBD1
CDR3 protein: CASSLGQSPYNEQFF
CDR3 DNA: TGTGCCAGCAGCTTGGGACAGTCCCCCTACAATGAGCAGTTCTTC

J gene: TRBJ1-2
clone size: few
V gene: TRBV5-1
D gene: NA
CDR3 protein: CASSLGVADYGYTF
CDR3 DNA: TGCGCCAGCAGCTTGGGAGTGGCGGACTATGGCTACACCTTC

J gene: TRBJ2-3
clone size: few
V gene: TRBV3-1
D gene: TRBD2
CDR3 protein: CASSQGTSEGRTQYF
CDR3 DNA: TGTGCCAGCAGCCAGGGGACTAGCGAGGGGCGTACGCAGTATTTT

J gene: TRBJ1-4
clone size: few
V gene: TRBV4-2
D gene: NA
CDR3 protein: CATRRGSDEKLFF
CDR3 DNA: TGTGCCACCAGGAGGGGGAGTGATGAAAAACTGTTTTTT

J gene: TRBJ1-1
clone size: once
V gene: TRBV7-9
D gene: NA
CDR3 protein: CASSSLKEGVGEAFF
CDR3 DNA: TGTGCCAGCAGCTCCTTAAAAGAAGGGGTGGGGGAAGCTTTCTTT

J gene: TRBJ2-3
clone size: NA
V gene: TRBV27
D gene: TRBD2
CDR3 protein: CASSPYRTSGLTQYF
CDR3 DNA: TGTGCCAGCAGTCCGTATAGGACTAGCGGACTTACGCAGTATTTT

J gene: TRBJ1-1
clone size: few
V gene: TRBV7-9
D gene: NA
CDR3 protein: CASSPGQLEAFF
CDR3 DNA: TGTGCCAGCAGCCCTGGACAGCTTGAAGCTTTCTTT

J gene: TRBJ2-1
clone size: many
V gene: TRBV15
D gene: NA
CDR3 protein: CATSRVPSSVDEQFF
CDR3 DNA: TGTGCCACCAGCAGAGTTCCTAGCTCTGTCGATGAGCAGTTCTTC

J gene: TRBJ2-7
clone size: NA
V gene: TRBV20-1
D gene: TRBD1
CDR3 protein: CSAIHAAGGYEQYF
CDR3 DNA: TGCAGTGCCATCCACGCGGCAGGGGGCTACGAGCAGTACTTC

J gene: TRBJ1-2
clone size: NA
V gene: TRBV11-2
D gene: NA
CDR3 protein: CASSLDTNYGYTF
CDR3 DNA: TGTGCCAGCAGCCTCGACACCAACTATGGCTACACCTTC

J gene: TRBJ2-2
clone size: many
V gene: TRBV12-3/TRBV12-4
D gene: NA
CDR3 protein: CASSLIGSNTGELFF
CDR3 DNA: TGTGCCAGCAGTTTAATTGGTTCGAACACCGGGGAGCTGTTTTTT

J gene: TRBJ1-1
clone size: NA
V gene: TRBV10-1
D gene: NA
CDR3 protein: CASMGGPNTEAFF
CDR3 DNA: TGCGCCAGCATGGGGGGCCCGAACACTGAAGCTTTCTTT